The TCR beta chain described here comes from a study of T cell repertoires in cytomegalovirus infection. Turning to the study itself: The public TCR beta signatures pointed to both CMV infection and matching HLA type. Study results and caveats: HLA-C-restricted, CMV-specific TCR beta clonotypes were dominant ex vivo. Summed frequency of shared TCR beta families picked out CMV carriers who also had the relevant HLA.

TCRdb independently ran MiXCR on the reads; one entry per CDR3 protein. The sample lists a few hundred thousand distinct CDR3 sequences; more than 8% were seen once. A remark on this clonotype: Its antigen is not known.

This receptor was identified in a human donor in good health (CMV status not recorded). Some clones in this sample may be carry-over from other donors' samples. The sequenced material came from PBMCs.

CDR3: CASTRLSGTSAPVSTDTQYF. CDR3 DNA: TGTGCCAGCACCCGCCTCTCCGGGACTAGCGCACCCGTTAGCACAGATACGCAGTATTTT. The chain links TRBV6-1 to TRBJ2-3; 10 nucleotides match TRBD2. CDR3 length: 20 amino acids. Germline CDR1 is MNHNS and CDR2 is SASEGT. Losses at the gene ends were 7 bases for V and 0 bases for J; bases not matched to a gene: 19.